This is a list of T cell receptor beta chains from one sample in a study of blood T cell repertoires in COVID-19. Assay used: immunoSEQ multiplex PCR; TCRdb lists only in-frame clones, some missing. The sample lists 120,000 or so clones; 70% to 80% were seen once. Sequencing input: peripheral blood. The receptors here all came from a man aged 40-49 years with active or convalescent COVID-19. Both conserved end residues are part of each CDR3. D genes are given only for firm matches. Only some rows state a clone size, as once, few, many or a class for expanded clones.

DNA | CDR3 | V | D | length | J | size
TGTGCCAGCAGCCCAACCCCCGTTCGGGGAGAGACCCAGTACTTC | CASSPTPVRGETQYF | TRBV7-2 | - | 15 | TRBJ2-5 | -
TGTGCCAGCAGACCGGACAGAACCTATGGCTACACCTTC | CASRPDRTYGYTF | TRBV5-4 | - | 13 | TRBJ1-2 | -
TGTGCCAGCAGTGATGGGACAGGGAACTCCTACGAGCAGTACTTC | CASSDGTGNSYEQYF | TRBV2 | TRBD1 | 15 | TRBJ2-7 | -
TGTGCCAGCAGCCAAGAAGAGGGGGGGAGAACCGAGCAGTACTTC | CASSQEEGGRTEQYF | TRBV14 | - | 15 | TRBJ2-7 | -
TGTGCTAGCAGCCCGCGGGGGCTCAACACCGGGGAGCTGTTTTTT | CASSPRGLNTGELFF | TRBV7-7 | - | 15 | TRBJ2-2 | -
TGTGCCAGCAGCCGCGGGAGGAACTCTGGAAACACCATATATTTT | CASSRGRNSGNTIYF | TRBV5-8 | - | 15 | TRBJ1-3 | -
TGTGCCGCAAGGGACAGCATCAATCAGCCCCAGCATTTT | CAARDSINQPQHF | TRBV2 | TRBD1 | 13 | TRBJ1-5 | -
TGTGCCAGCAGAATACCGGGACAGACTAACACTGAAGCTTTCTTT | CASRIPGQTNTEAFF | TRBV2 | TRBD1 | 15 | TRBJ1-1 | -
TGCGCCAGCAGCTTGGGGTCTAGCGGGGTCTACAATGAGCAGTTCTTC | CASSLGSSGVYNEQFF | TRBV5-1 | TRBD2 | 16 | TRBJ2-1 | -
TGTGCCATCCTGGGGGAGGGGCCCACTGAAGCTTTCTTT | CAILGEGPTEAFF | TRBV10-3 | - | 13 | TRBJ1-1 | few
TGTGCCAGCAGTTCATCCGGGGGTCGGAGCAATCAGCCCCAGCATTTT | CASSSSGGRSNQPQHF | TRBV6-2/TRBV6-3 | - | 16 | TRBJ1-5 | -
TGTGCCAGCAGTTACGAGGCAGTAGGAAACACCATATATTTT | CASSYEAVGNTIYF | TRBV6-5 | - | 14 | TRBJ1-3 | -
TGTGCCAGTAGTGCCCCGGGACAGGGGGTATTCACTGAAGCTTTCTTT | CASSAPGQGVFTEAFF | TRBV19 | TRBD1 | 16 | TRBJ1-1 | -
TGTGCCAGCAGCGGAGCTTTCCACAATGAGCAGTTCTTC | CASSGAFHNEQFF | TRBV9 | - | 13 | TRBJ2-1 | few
TGTGCCAGCAGTGGTGGCGGCCTAGCCAAAAACATTCAGTACTTC | CASSGGGLAKNIQYF | TRBV2 | - | 15 | TRBJ2-4 | -
TGTGCCAGCAGTTTGGGAGCAGGGGGCGTCAATGAAGCTTTCTTT | CASSLGAGGVNEAFF | TRBV27 | TRBD1 | 15 | TRBJ1-1 | -
TGTGCCAGCGGCGTCGGACAGGGGCATGGCTACACCTTC | CASGVGQGHGYTF | TRBV28 | TRBD1 | 13 | TRBJ1-2 | once
TGCAGTGCTAGCTCAGGACACCAGCAGTACTTC | CSASSGHQQYF | TRBV20-1 | - | 11 | TRBJ2-7 | once
TGTGCCAGCAGCCAGCCTCTAGCGGGAGGCCGCTACGAGCAGTACTTC | CASSQPLAGGRYEQYF | TRBV3-1/TRBV3-2 | TRBD2 | 16 | TRBJ2-7 | -
TGTGCCAGCAGCTCGGAGGGTAGCGGGGTAACAGATACGCAGTATTTT | CASSSEGSGVTDTQYF | TRBV11-1 | TRBD2 | 16 | TRBJ2-3 | -
TGTGCCAGTAGTATTGGTGCGGGAGTGGGGGAGACCCAGTACTTC | CASSIGAGVGETQYF | TRBV19 | TRBD2 | 15 | TRBJ2-5 | -
TGTGCCAGCAGCCCAGGGGACGAGCAGTACTTC | CASSPGDEQYF | TRBV6-5 | - | 11 | TRBJ2-7 | -
TGTGCCAGCTCCATGGGGCAGGGAAGGGCCGGGGAGCTGTTTTTT | CASSMGQGRAGELFF | TRBV2 | - | 15 | TRBJ2-2 | -
TGTGCCAGCAGCAGCAGGGGGACAGATACGCAGTATTTT | CASSSRGTDTQYF | TRBV5-4 | TRBD1 | 13 | TRBJ2-3 | -
TGTGCCAGCAGTTACTCCCGGGACAGGGTGGGCAATGAGCAGTTCTTC | CASSYSRDRVGNEQFF | TRBV6-2/TRBV6-3 | TRBD1 | 16 | TRBJ2-1 | -
TGTGCCTGGAGTGCAGGGACAGGGATATTAGGACAGCCCCAGCATTTT | CAWSAGTGILGQPQHF | TRBV30 | TRBD1 | 16 | TRBJ1-5 | -
TGTGCCAGCAGCTTGGTTGGCTGGGGGGAGGGTGAGCAGTTCTTC | CASSLVGWGEGEQFF | TRBV5-4 | TRBD2 | 15 | TRBJ2-1 | -
TGTGCCAGCAGCTTATCAGGGTCCTACGAGCAGTACTTC | CASSLSGSYEQYF | TRBV7-8 | - | 13 | TRBJ2-7 | -
TGTGCCAGCAGCTTATTGACAGGTTACGAGCAGTACTTC | CASSLLTGYEQYF | TRBV11-3 | - | 13 | TRBJ2-7 | few
TGTGCCAGCAGCTTAGAGGGGGAGACCCAGTACTTC | CASSLEGETQYF | TRBV11-1 | - | 12 | TRBJ2-5 | -
TGTGCCAGCAGCCGCTCAAGCGCGTACAATGAGCAGTTCTTC | CASSRSSAYNEQFF | TRBV5-4 | - | 14 | TRBJ2-1 | -
TGTGCCACCAGCAGAGAACGACAGGGGTTCTACGAGCAGTACTTC | CATSRERQGFYEQYF | TRBV15 | TRBD1 | 15 | TRBJ2-7 | few
TGTGCCAGCAGTTCGGCGGGGGCCAGCTCCTACGAGCAGTACTTC | CASSSAGASSYEQYF | TRBV28 | - | 15 | TRBJ2-7 | -
TGTGCCAGCAGCGTAGCACCCAGCTATGGCTACACCTTC | CASSVAPSYGYTF | TRBV9 | - | 13 | TRBJ1-2 | -
TGTGCCAGTAGTCGACAGGGAGTGCAAACTGAAGCTTTCTTT | CASSRQGVQTEAFF | TRBV19 | TRBD1 | 14 | TRBJ1-1 | -
TGTGCCAGCAGCTTGGGCGACAGGGGGGGATTCTCTGGAAACACCATATATTTT | CASSLGDRGGFSGNTIYF | TRBV5-6 | TRBD1 | 18 | TRBJ1-3 | -
TGTGCCAGTAAGACAGCGCCCAATCAGCCCCAGCATTTT | CASKTAPNQPQHF | TRBV19 | - | 13 | TRBJ1-5 | -